The next 21 T cell receptor beta chains were all read from a single sample in a study of T cell repertoires in cytomegalovirus infection. These receptors have no known antigen. Each CDR3 protein gets one entry after TCRdb re-called the reads with MiXCR. The repertoire consists of about 500,000 distinct CDR3 sequences, with around 35% occurring once and the leading ten covering 15% to 20%. The source was cultured PBMCs, collected from culture after CMV antigen stimulation. These receptors were collected from a human donor in good health (CMV status not recorded). Some clones in this sample may be carry-over from other donors' samples.

This chain connects TRBV7-6 to TRBJ2-2; D is ambiguous. Germline V gene sequence: CDR1 SGHVS, CDR2 FNYEAQ. This CDR3 comprises 16 residues. V was clipped by 4 bases and J by 2 bases, with 14 bases between them. CDR3 amino acids: CASSSISRLNTGELFF. The CDR3 DNA is TGTGCCAGCAGCTCTATCTCCCGGCTTAACACCGGGGAGCTGTTTTTT.

The chain recombines TRBV6-5 with TRBJ1-1, with a weak D call TRBD1 (6 bases). The CDR3 totals 13 residues. Trimming took off 6 bases at V and 6 bases at J, with 14 bases between the two ends. Germline CDR1 MNHEY, CDR2 SVGAGI. The CDR3 sequence: CASSPSGGPEAFF. The CDR3 coding sequence is TGTGCCAGCAGCCCTTCGGGGGGGCCTGAAGCTTTCTTT.

The rearrangement uses TRBV7-9 and TRBJ1-1; TRBD1 matches 7 bases. Germline assignment: CDR1 SEHNR and CDR2 FQNEAQ (reference sequence). The CDR3 is 16 amino acids. The V gene end was trimmed by 0 bases and the J gene end by 5 bases; junction bases not matched to a gene: 9. The CDR3 loop reads CASSLAVPAGGTEAFF. The DNA for the CDR3 is TGTGCCAGCAGCTTAGCCGTCCCGGCAGGGGGTACTGAAGCTTTCTTT.

This clonotype was counted between two and nine times. The chain has TRBV4-1 and TRBJ2-1, with 7 bases that match TRBD2. Trimming at V came to 0 bases and at J to 7 bases, leaving 12 bases not matched to a gene. Germline V CDR1 and CDR2: MGHRA, YSYEKL. CDR3 length equals 17 residues. The CDR3 loop is CASSQDWASGGVNEQFF. For the CDR3, the DNA is TGCGCCAGCAGCCAAGATTGGGCTAGCGGAGGAGTGAATGAGCAGTTCTTC.

This clonotype occurred a few times. The V and J genes are TRBV28 and TRBJ2-7; D ambiguous. Germline values: CDR1 MDHEN, CDR2 SYDVKM. V shed 4 bases and J shed 2 bases, with 9 bases lying between them. This CDR3 is built from 13 residues. Here the CDR3 reads CASSWGGAYEQYF. The CDR3 nucleotides are TGTGCCAGCAGTTGGGGTGGGGCCTACGAGCAGTACTTC.

The CDR3 loop is CATSDFGRDTDQPQHF. CDR3 DNA sequence: TGTGCCACCAGTGATTTCGGGAGGGACACCGATCAGCCCCAGCATTTT. This chain connects TRBV24-1 to TRBJ1-5; TRBD1 might be the D (6 bases). CDR1 KGHDR and CDR2 SFDVKD come from the germline V gene. This CDR3 region has 16 residues. V lost 1 base to trimming and J lost 5 bases, with 14 bases between them.

The chain joins TRBV11-2 to TRBJ2-5; D is undetermined. V shed 4 bases and J shed 4 bases, with 10 bases lying between them. Germline loops: CDR1 SGHAT, CDR2 FQNNGV. The CDR3 spans 13 residues. The CDR3 spells CASSYGLGETQYF. Written as DNA, the CDR3 is TGTGCCAGCAGCTATGGGCTGGGAGAGACCCAGTACTTC. The variable domain in full, completed from reference TRBV11-2 and TRBJ2-5, reads EAGVAQSPRYKIIEKRQSVAFWCNPISGHATLYWYQQILGQGPKLLIQFQNNGVVDDSQLPKDRFSAERLKGVDSTLKIQPAKLEDSAVYLCASSYGLGETQYFGPGTRLLVL.

The CDR3 sequence is CASSPGKKETQYF. CDR3 coding DNA: TGCGCCAGCAGCCCCGGGAAGAAAGAGACCCAGTACTTC. The V and J genes are TRBV5-1 and TRBJ2-5; weak D call: TRBD2 (5 bases). V gave up 4 bases and J gave up 3 bases, with 10 bases separating them. The CDR3 runs to 13 residues. From germline, CDR1 is SGHRS and CDR2 YFSETQ.

This clonotype was found a few times. J is TRBJ2-1 and V is TRBV20-1; 15 bases are a match to TRBD2. CDR1 is DFQATT, CDR2 SNEGSKA, per germline (reference sequence). J was trimmed by 7 bases and V by 5 bases; bases with no gene match: 12. The CDR3 sequence is 17 residues long. This CDR3 is CSAGRTSGRAVGNEQFF. The CDR3 DNA reads as TGCAGTGCTGGAAGGACTAGCGGGAGGGCCGTAGGAAATGAGCAGTTCTTC.

This clonotype was detected ten times or more. V and J are TRBV7-2 and TRBJ2-1, with TRBD2 matching over 12 bases. V lost 3 bases and J lost 5; bases outside the gene matches: 8. This CDR3 spans 17 amino acids. Germline V lookup: CDR1 SGHTA, CDR2 FQGNSA. The CDR3 loop is CASSFLLAGGPHNEQFF. The CDR3, as DNA: TGTGCCAGCAGCTTTCTCCTAGCGGGAGGGCCACACAATGAGCAGTTCTTC.

A few counts support this clonotype. The chain employs TRBV7-2 and TRBJ1-2, with 8 bases identical to TRBD1. This CDR3 region has 16 residues. V lost 3 bases, J lost 6 bases, and 12 bases stayed unmatched. CDR1 SGHTA and CDR2 FQGNSA come from the germline V gene. Here the CDR3 DNA reads TGTGCCAGCAGCTTCGGGACAGGACGGGCCGCGGATGGCTACACCTTC. Translated, it gives CASSFGTGRAADGYTF.

This clonotype was counted many times. The rearrangement links TRBV7-3 to TRBJ2-3, with D unclear. From germline, CDR1 is SGHTA and CDR2 FQGTGA. The CDR3 loop spans 15 amino acids. Deletions cut 1 base from V and 1 base from J, with 9 bases between. Here the CDR3 reads CASSLIPAGTDTQYF. CDR3 sequence (DNA): TGTGCCAGCAGCTTAATACCCGCTGGCACAGATACGCAGTATTTT.

V usage is TRBV28 and J usage is TRBJ2-7; 8 bases are shared with TRBD1. Germline V lookup: CDR1 MDHEN, CDR2 SYDVKM. The V gene end was trimmed by 11 bases and the J gene end by 5 bases; junction bases not matched to a gene: 11. The CDR3 is 13 amino acids. In DNA, the CDR3 is TGTGCCGGAAATCGGGGACAGGCGGACGAGCAGTACTTC. Amino acids: CAGNRGQADEQYF.

The chain joins TRBV5-4 to TRBJ2-1, with 7 positions matching TRBD2. Germline values: CDR1 SGHNT, CDR2 YYREEE (reference sequence). The CDR3 runs to 15 residues. The J segment lost 2 bases and the V segment lost 3 bases, leaving 5 bases of the junction unmatched. CDR3 protein: CASSSGTTPYNEQFF. The CDR3, as DNA: TGTGCCAGCAGCTCCGGGACTACCCCCTACAATGAGCAGTTCTTC.

This clonotype was observed a few times. This chain connects TRBV7-8 to TRBJ2-7; weak D call: TRBD1 (6 bases). This CDR3 contains 16 residues. The germline CDR1 and CDR2 sequences are SGHVS and FQNEAQ. V was pared by 5 bases and J by 3 bases, with 20 bases between. CDR3: CASSPPNGQGSYEQYF. As DNA, the CDR3 is TGTGCCAGCAGCCCCCCGAACGGGCAGGGGAGCTACGAGCAGTACTTC.

The chain recombines TRBV6-1 with TRBJ1-2; 10 positions agree with TRBD1. The CDR3 has 17 residues. V lost 1 base, J lost 6 bases, and 11 bases stayed unmatched. The germline CDR1 and CDR2 sequences are MNHNS and SASEGT. CDR3 sequence reads: CASSEVNSGTGVDGYTF. CDR3 bases: TGTGCCAGCAGTGAAGTCAATTCCGGGACAGGGGTGGATGGCTACACCTTC.

This rearrangement joins TRBV12-3 or TRBV12-4 to TRBJ2-7, with D perhaps being TRBD1 or TRBD2 (5 bases each). V lost 9 bases, J lost 7 bases, and 16 bases lay in between. The CDR3 covers 12 residues. In DNA form, the CDR3 reads TGTGCCAGTAGGGGCGGGTCTCAAGAGCAGTACTTC. It yields the protein CASRGGSQEQYF.

CDR3 residues: CASSSLDIRRGYTF. CDR3 DNA sequence: TGCGCCAGCAGTTCACTGGATATCCGCCGTGGCTACACCTTC. The chain joins TRBV4-1 to TRBJ1-2, with D uncertain. Looked up from germline, CDR1 is MGHRA and CDR2 is YSYEKL. The CDR3 loop spans 14 amino acids. The ends were cut back, 6 bases at V and 7 bases at J, with 18 bases in the middle.

This clonotype was seen only once. The chain joins TRBV7-9 to TRBJ2-1; tentatively, D is TRBD2 (5 bases). Trimming stripped 2 bases from V and 10 bases from J, with 9 bases between. CDR1 and CDR2 (germline): SEHNR, FQNEAQ (reference sequence). The CDR3 sequence is 12 residues long. Written as DNA, the CDR3 is TGTGCCAGCAGCTTATTTGAGCGGGAGCAGTTCTTC. Its translation: CASSLFEREQFF. The variable domain in full, with the rest retrieved from reference TRBV7-9 and TRBJ2-1, is DTGVSQNPRHKITKRGQNVTFRCDPISEHNRLYWYRQTLGQGPEFLTYFQNEAQLEKSRLLSDRFSAERPKGSFSTLEIQRTEQGDSAMYLCASSLFEREQFFGPGTRLTVL.

The chain combines TRBV19 with TRBJ1-5; D remains ambiguous. Germline V gene sequence: CDR1 LNHDA, CDR2 SQIVND (reference sequence). V lost 2 bases to trimming and J lost 5 bases, with 4 bases between them. This CDR3 contains 12 residues. CDR3 nucleotides: TGTGCCAGTAGTATAATATATCAGCCCCAGCATTTT. It translates to CASSIIYQPQHF. The whole variable domain, remainder taken from reference TRBV19 and TRBJ1-5, is DGGITQSPKYLFRKEGQNVTLSCEQNLNHDAMYWYRQDPGQGLRLIYYSQIVNDFQKGDIAEGYSVSREKKESFPLTVTSAQKNPTAFYLCASSIIYQPQHFGDGTRLSIL.

This sequence joins TRBV7-9 and TRBJ2-1; 12 bases are shared with TRBD2. Germline V gene sequence: CDR1 SEHNR, CDR2 FQNEAQ (reference sequence). This CDR3 region has 16 residues. V trimming: 4 bases; J trimming: 4 bases; junction bases outside the gene matches: 5. The CDR3 protein is CASSSRTSGKYNEQFF. DNA of the CDR3: TGTGCCAGCAGCTCCCGGACTAGCGGGAAATACAATGAGCAGTTCTTC.